Listed here is a single T cell receptor (beta chain). V was trimmed by 0 bases and J by 5 bases, leaving 14 bases between them. This CDR3 is 16 amino acids long. Germline V gene lookup returns CDR1 ENHRY and CDR2 SYGVKD. Combining a sample-barcoded 5' primer with a J-beta primer mix, a second PCR ran for about 6 to 12 cycles. MiXCR was run by TCRdb on the 5' RACE reads, yielding one entry per CDR3 protein. The sample includes roughly 1,800,000 distinct CDR3 sequences, about 50% of them seen just once. This record belongs to a study of blood T cells in healthy people across ages. What was sequenced was blood. This rearrangement joins TRBV10-3 to TRBJ2-1; unclear D gene. This TCR was sampled from a woman aged 40-49 years in good health. This CDR3 reads CAISESDSHLHNEQFF. The CDR3 nucleotides read TGTGCCATCAGTGAGTCGGATAGCCACTTACACAATGAGCAGTTCTTC.